These T cell receptor beta chains were read from a single sample in a study of CD8 T cells in Susac syndrome. One entry per CDR3 protein results from TCRdb running MiXCR on the immunoSEQ multiplex PCR reads. The sample records under 200,000 distinct CDR3 sequences, approximately 95% being singletons. The sample was CD8+ T cells from PBMCs. The receptors here all came from a human donor with multiple sclerosis. Each CDR3 is given with its conserved first and last residue. The order of the fields is clone size, D gene, J gene, V gene, CDR3 protein, CDR3 DNA. The D gene is left open where the match is weak. Clone size is given for some rows only: seen once, a few or many times, or a class if the clone is expanded.

-,-,TRBJ2-7,TRBV6-6,CASSESGPGGYEQYF,TGTGCCAGCAGTGAGTCCGGGCCCGGCGGGTACGAGCAGTACTTC
-,TRBD2,TRBJ2-1,TRBV3-1,CASSPPTSVKNEQFF,TGTGCCAGCAGCCCGCCGACTAGCGTGAAAAATGAGCAGTTCTTC
-,-,TRBJ2-5,TRBV28,CASSLGIQETQYF,TGTGCCAGCAGTTTGGGTATTCAAGAGACCCAGTACTTC
-,-,TRBJ2-1,TRBV7-2,CASSLGTGARNEQFF,TGTGCCAGCAGCTTAGGAACGGGGGCGCGCAATGAGCAGTTCTTC
once,-,TRBJ2-7,TRBV6-5,CASSYSTLHGGVEQYF,TGTGCCAGCAGTTACTCAACCCTACACGGAGGGGTCGAGCAGTACTTC
-,-,TRBJ2-3,TRBV5-4,CASSSELAHPDTQYF,TGTGCCAGCAGCTCGGAGCTAGCCCACCCAGATACGCAGTATTTT
once,-,TRBJ1-4,TRBV20-1,CSARARATNEKLFF,TGCAGTGCTAGAGCTAGGGCGACTAATGAAAAACTGTTTTTT
-,-,TRBJ1-5,TRBV12-3/TRBV12-4,CASSTTGSDQPQHF,TGTGCCAGCAGTACCACAGGGTCAGATCAGCCCCAGCATTTT
-,TRBD1,TRBJ2-7,TRBV7-2,CASSPGRGLYEQYF,TGTGCCAGCAGCCCAGGTAGGGGGCTCTACGAGCAGTACTTC
-,TRBD1,TRBJ1-2,TRBV12-3/TRBV12-4,CASNSGGVRGYTF,TGTGCCAGCAATTCAGGGGGTGTACGGGGCTACACCTTC
-,-,TRBJ2-7,TRBV6-2/TRBV6-3,CATLGMGTAYEQYF,TGTGCCACACTCGGAATGGGAACAGCCTACGAGCAGTACTTC
-,TRBD1,TRBJ1-2,TRBV29-1,CSVDRQGTDGYTF,TGCAGCGTTGATCGACAGGGGACGGATGGCTACACCTTC
-,-,TRBJ1-2,TRBV4-2,CASSQVRPVDGYTF,TGTGCCAGCAGCCAAGTACGGCCAGTGGATGGCTACACCTTC
once,-,TRBJ2-1,TRBV6-1,CASREGEPSSYNEQFF,TGTGCCAGCAGGGAAGGGGAACCTAGCTCCTACAATGAGCAGTTCTTC
once,TRBD2,TRBJ2-1,TRBV27,CASSPFGTNNEQFF,TGTGCCAGCAGTCCTTTCGGGACTAACAATGAGCAGTTCTTC
-,-,TRBJ2-5,TRBV2,CATPGGAGETQYF,TGTGCCACACCAGGCGGAGCCGGGGAGACCCAGTACTTC
-,TRBD1,TRBJ2-7,TRBV27,CASSSKTWDSLREQYF,TGTGCCAGCAGTTCCAAAACTTGGGACAGTCTCAGAGAGCAGTACTTC